A selection of T cell receptor beta chains follows, all from one sample in a study of lymphopenia after photon versus proton radiotherapy. Generated by immunoSEQ multiplex PCR, the TCRdb table keeps only in-frame clones and is missing some. The sample holds approximately 9,100 clones, around 88% seen once. The source was peripheral blood, collected from a patient treated with photon-based radiotherapy. The receptors were gathered from an elderly man with cholangiocarcinoma. Each CDR3 is given with its conserved first and last residue. D genes are given only for firm matches. The size field is filled for only some rows; it gives once, few, many or a size class.

cdr3_aa,cdr3_nt,j_call,clone_size,d_call,v_call,cdr3_length
CASIPGRGSYEQYF,TGTGCCAGTATACCGGGCAGAGGCTCCTACGAGCAGTACTTC,TRBJ2-7,NA,NA,TRBV6-5,14
CASKASGVSYEQYF,TGTGCCAGTAAGGCTAGCGGGGTCTCCTACGAGCAGTACTTC,TRBJ2-7,few,TRBD2,TRBV19,14
CASSWGPNEKLFF,TGTGCCAGCAGCTGGGGACCTAATGAAAAACTGTTTTTT,TRBJ1-4,NA,NA,TRBV6-1,13
CSAGGGRGGRDEQFF,TGCAGCGCCGGAGGGGGCCGGGGGGGCCGCGATGAGCAGTTCTTC,TRBJ2-1,NA,NA,TRBV29-1,15
CAWSPLGLGGGRQPQHF,TGTGCCTGGAGTCCACTCGGATTAGGCGGGGGGAGGCAGCCCCAGCATTTT,TRBJ1-5,NA,NA,TRBV30,17
CASSLGNIGNTIYF,TGTGCCAGCAGCCTAGGGAATATCGGAAACACCATATATTTT,TRBJ1-3,few,NA,TRBV9,14
CASSLAGTSGIIQYF,TGCGCCAGCAGCTTGGCCGGGACTAGCGGCATCATTCAGTACTTC,TRBJ2-4,NA,TRBD2,TRBV5-1,15
CASSLTGTADTEAFF,TGCGCCAGCAGCCTTACCGGGACTGCGGACACTGAAGCTTTCTTT,TRBJ1-1,NA,NA,TRBV4-1,15
CASSLRGGPSYEQYF,TGTGCCAGCAGTTTACGAGGGGGACCTTCCTACGAGCAGTACTTC,TRBJ2-7,NA,NA,TRBV27,15
CASSVGGPHQETQYF,TGTGCCAGCAGCGTAGGAGGGCCACACCAAGAGACCCAGTACTTC,TRBJ2-5,NA,NA,TRBV9,15
CAISVERDTQYF,TGTGCCATCAGTGTTGAGCGGGATACGCAGTATTTT,TRBJ2-3,NA,NA,TRBV10-3,12
CASSPRRDNNYGYTF,TGTGCCAGCAGCCCTCGCCGGGACAATAACTATGGCTACACCTTC,TRBJ1-2,NA,NA,TRBV11-2,15
CASSDPTGFGYTF,TGTGCCAGCAGCGACCCCACGGGGTTCGGCTACACCTTC,TRBJ1-2,NA,NA,TRBV7-9,13
CASSKGGEISPLHF,TGTGCCAGCAGCAAGGGGGGGGAGATCTCACCCCTCCACTTT,TRBJ1-6,NA,NA,TRBV21-1,14
CASSGGTSGGAPDTQYF,TGTGCCAGCAGCGGCGGGACTAGCGGGGGGGCTCCAGATACGCAGTATTTT,TRBJ2-3,NA,TRBD2,TRBV5-4,17
CASSETGVYNSPLHF,TGTGCCAGCAGCGAGACAGGCGTTTATAATTCACCCCTCCACTTT,TRBJ1-6,NA,NA,TRBV9,15
CAWSLGLAGQETQYF,TGTGCCTGGAGCTTGGGACTAGCGGGGCAAGAGACCCAGTACTTC,TRBJ2-5,once,TRBD2,TRBV30,15
CASSFGFGRTYTNTEAFF,TGTGCCAGCAGCTTCGGGTTTGGGCGCACTTACACGAACACTGAAGCTTTCTTT,TRBJ1-1,NA,NA,TRBV5-4,18
CASSLAGTLNSPLHF,TGTGCCAGCAGCTTGGCCGGGACTCTAAATTCACCCCTCCACTTT,TRBJ1-6,NA,NA,TRBV5-4,15
CASSPEGVGSPLHF,TGTGCCAGCAGCCCCGAGGGGGTAGGATCACCCCTCCACTTT,TRBJ1-6,NA,NA,TRBV9,14
CASSFVGRGEQFF,TGTGCCAGCAGTTTCGTAGGGAGAGGTGAGCAGTTCTTC,TRBJ2-1,once,NA,TRBV28,13
CASNTDRGQTQYF,TGCGCCAGCAATACGGACAGGGGTCAGACCCAGTACTTC,TRBJ2-5,NA,TRBD1,TRBV5-1,13
CASSQERMSYNEQFF,TGCGCCAGCAGCCAAGAGCGAATGTCCTACAATGAGCAGTTCTTC,TRBJ2-1,once,NA,TRBV4-1,15
CASSLFQEQYF,TGTGCCAGCAGCTTGTTCCAGGAGCAGTACTTC,TRBJ2-7,few,NA,TRBV5-6,11
CASSSHYRGNEQFF,TGTGCCAGCAGTTCTCACTACAGGGGCAATGAGCAGTTCTTC,TRBJ2-1,NA,TRBD1,TRBV28,14
CASSTRGQGRNSPLHF,TGTGCCAGTAGTACCCGCGGCCAGGGAAGGAATTCACCCCTCCACTTT,TRBJ1-6,few,NA,TRBV19,16
CASSARARGSPGELFF,TGTGCCAGCAGTGCAAGGGCCCGGGGGAGTCCCGGGGAGCTGTTTTTT,TRBJ2-2,NA,NA,TRBV2,16
CAISEAGTVRSGYTF,TGTGCCATCAGTGAAGCCGGGACTGTGAGGAGTGGCTACACCTTC,TRBJ1-2,NA,NA,TRBV10-3,15
CATSRGVGQPQHF,TGTGCCACCAGCAGAGGAGTGGGTCAGCCCCAGCATTTT,TRBJ1-5,NA,NA,TRBV15,13